A selection of T cell receptor beta chains follows, all from one sample in a study of PD-1 blockade in classical Hodgkin lymphoma. The repertoire was sequenced with immunoSEQ multiplex PCR; TCRdb's copy has only in-frame clones and lacks some. The sample shows tens of thousands of clones, about nine tenths of them seen only once. Sample: peripheral blood mononuclear cells (PBMCs), taken before the fourth cycle of nivolumab. The receptors derive from a human donor with classical Hodgkin lymphoma. Both conserved end residues are part of each CDR3. Fields, in order: clone size, D gene, V gene, J gene, CDR3 DNA, CDR3 protein. D genes are given only for firm matches. Size is stated for part of the rows, as once, few or many counts, or as a class when the clone is expanded.

clone_size: NA; d_call: TRBD1; v_call: TRBV27; j_call: TRBJ1-5; cdr3_nt: TGTGCCAGCAGACGGACAGGGAACAATCAGCCCCAGCATTTT; cdr3_aa: CASRRTGNNQPQHF
clone_size: NA; d_call: TRBD1; v_call: TRBV5-1; j_call: TRBJ1-5; cdr3_nt: TGCGCCAGCAGCTTGGAGACAGGGCGTCAACAGCCCCAGCATTTT; cdr3_aa: CASSLETGRQQPQHF
clone_size: NA; d_call: NA; v_call: TRBV7-2; j_call: TRBJ2-7; cdr3_nt: TGTGCCAGCAGCCCCGGGACGTATCACTCCTACGAGCAGTACTTC; cdr3_aa: CASSPGTYHSYEQYF
clone_size: NA; d_call: TRBD1; v_call: TRBV5-1; j_call: TRBJ2-1; cdr3_nt: TGCGCCAGCAGCTCGGGGACAGGCACCTCCTACAATGAGCAGTTCTTC; cdr3_aa: CASSSGTGTSYNEQFF
clone_size: NA; d_call: NA; v_call: TRBV30; j_call: TRBJ2-3; cdr3_nt: TGTGCCTGGAGGGGGTGGGGCCAAGATACGCAGTATTTT; cdr3_aa: CAWRGWGQDTQYF
clone_size: NA; d_call: TRBD1; v_call: TRBV6-5; j_call: TRBJ1-2; cdr3_nt: TGTGCCAGCCTCCGGGAGGGGGCACCGAGCTATGGCTACACCTTC; cdr3_aa: CASLREGAPSYGYTF
clone_size: NA; d_call: TRBD1; v_call: TRBV28; j_call: TRBJ2-6; cdr3_nt: TGTGCCAGCAGAGGGACAGGGGGCTTTGGGGCCAACGTCCTGACTTTC; cdr3_aa: CASRGTGGFGANVLTF
clone_size: NA; d_call: TRBD1; v_call: TRBV7-2; j_call: TRBJ2-7; cdr3_nt: TGTGCCAGCTCGGACAGGGCCTACGAGCAGTACTTC; cdr3_aa: CASSDRAYEQYF
clone_size: NA; d_call: NA; v_call: TRBV4-3; j_call: TRBJ2-7; cdr3_nt: TGCGCCAGCAGCCAACAGGACGGCCCCTACGAGCAGTACTTC; cdr3_aa: CASSQQDGPYEQYF
clone_size: NA; d_call: TRBD1; v_call: TRBV27; j_call: TRBJ2-3; cdr3_nt: TGTGCCAGCAGCGCGGGGACAGGGGGCACAGATACGCAGTATTTT; cdr3_aa: CASSAGTGGTDTQYF
clone_size: NA; d_call: NA; v_call: TRBV7-9; j_call: TRBJ2-3; cdr3_nt: TGTGCCAGCAGAGGCGGCTCAGATACGCAGTATTTT; cdr3_aa: CASRGGSDTQYF
clone_size: NA; d_call: NA; v_call: TRBV9; j_call: TRBJ2-3; cdr3_nt: TGTGCCAGCAGCGTCGACGCATTTCTCACAGATACGCAGTATTTT; cdr3_aa: CASSVDAFLTDTQYF
clone_size: NA; d_call: NA; v_call: TRBV2; j_call: TRBJ2-7; cdr3_nt: TGTGCCAGCAGTGTAATGGGACTGACCCTGCAGTACTTC; cdr3_aa: CASSVMGLTLQYF
clone_size: NA; d_call: NA; v_call: TRBV10-1; j_call: TRBJ1-4; cdr3_nt: TGCGCCAGCAGTGATTTCAGGACATGGAAAAATGAAAAACTGTTTTTT; cdr3_aa: CASSDFRTWKNEKLFF
clone_size: once; d_call: TRBD2; v_call: TRBV7-2; j_call: TRBJ2-7; cdr3_nt: TGTGCCAGCAGCTTACGTTCCCGGGGGGGCTACGAGCAGTACTTC; cdr3_aa: CASSLRSRGGYEQYF
clone_size: NA; d_call: NA; v_call: TRBV5-5; j_call: TRBJ1-1; cdr3_nt: TGTGCCAGCAGTTCCCTAAGGGATCCGAACACTGAAGCTTTCTTT; cdr3_aa: CASSSLRDPNTEAFF
clone_size: once; d_call: NA; v_call: TRBV6-1; j_call: TRBJ2-7; cdr3_nt: TGTGCCAGCACACCCCGGGGGCGCGAGCAGTACTTC; cdr3_aa: CASTPRGREQYF
clone_size: NA; d_call: NA; v_call: TRBV6-5; j_call: TRBJ1-5; cdr3_nt: TGTGCCAGCCAACAGGGCAATCAGCCCCAGCATTTT; cdr3_aa: CASQQGNQPQHF
clone_size: NA; d_call: NA; v_call: TRBV2; j_call: TRBJ1-4; cdr3_nt: TGTGCCAGCAGTGAAGCGCAAGTTGGGGGCGTTAATGAAAAACTGTTTTTT; cdr3_aa: CASSEAQVGGVNEKLFF
clone_size: once; d_call: NA; v_call: TRBV28; j_call: TRBJ2-4; cdr3_nt: TGTGCCAGCAGTCGCCGTGAGCAGGATGCTTTCCTAGCCAAAAACATTCAGTACTTC; cdr3_aa: CASSRREQDAFLAKNIQYF
clone_size: NA; d_call: NA; v_call: TRBV7-8; j_call: TRBJ1-6; cdr3_nt: TGTGCCAGCAGCTTGGACGGATATAATTCACCCCTCCACTTT; cdr3_aa: CASSLDGYNSPLHF
clone_size: NA; d_call: NA; v_call: TRBV28; j_call: TRBJ1-3; cdr3_nt: TGTGCCAGCAGTTTATGGGGCTCTGGAAACACCATATATTTT; cdr3_aa: CASSLWGSGNTIYF
clone_size: NA; d_call: NA; v_call: TRBV28; j_call: TRBJ2-7; cdr3_nt: TGTGCCAGCAGTTTCCGGACTTCAACCGCCGAGCAGTACTTC; cdr3_aa: CASSFRTSTAEQYF
clone_size: NA; d_call: NA; v_call: TRBV5-1; j_call: TRBJ2-2; cdr3_nt: TGCGCCAGCAGCTTGACGGACAGGAACACCGGGGAGCTGTTTTTT; cdr3_aa: CASSLTDRNTGELFF
clone_size: NA; d_call: TRBD1; v_call: TRBV6-6; j_call: TRBJ1-2; cdr3_nt: TGTGCCACCTATGACAGGGGGCTATGGGGCTACACCTTC; cdr3_aa: CATYDRGLWGYTF
clone_size: NA; d_call: NA; v_call: TRBV28; j_call: TRBJ1-5; cdr3_nt: TGTGCCAGCAGTTTATTTTCCGTATATAGCAATCAGCCCCAGCATTTT; cdr3_aa: CASSLFSVYSNQPQHF
clone_size: NA; d_call: NA; v_call: TRBV19; j_call: TRBJ2-1; cdr3_nt: TGTGCCAGTACTCCGAACAGGGAGTTTCTCAATGAGCAGTTCTTC; cdr3_aa: CASTPNREFLNEQFF
clone_size: NA; d_call: NA; v_call: TRBV7-2; j_call: TRBJ2-3; cdr3_nt: TGTGCCAGCAGCCCCCCGGACTGGTACACAGATACGCAGTATTTT; cdr3_aa: CASSPPDWYTDTQYF
clone_size: NA; d_call: TRBD1; v_call: TRBV5-4; j_call: TRBJ2-7; cdr3_nt: TGTGCCAGCAGCTTGGACAGGGGGCAGTACGAGCAGTACTTC; cdr3_aa: CASSLDRGQYEQYF
clone_size: NA; d_call: NA; v_call: TRBV6-5; j_call: TRBJ2-7; cdr3_nt: TGTGCCAGCAGTTACCAAAAAAGCTCCTACGAGCAGTACTTC; cdr3_aa: CASSYQKSSYEQYF
clone_size: NA; d_call: NA; v_call: TRBV7-2; j_call: TRBJ1-5; cdr3_nt: TGTGCCAGCAGCTTAGCGTTAGGGCAGGGTAGAAATCAGCCCCAGCATTTT; cdr3_aa: CASSLALGQGRNQPQHF
clone_size: NA; d_call: NA; v_call: TRBV7-9; j_call: TRBJ2-2; cdr3_nt: TGTGCCAGCACCCACACCGGGACACCGATGAACACCGGGGAGCTGTTTTTT; cdr3_aa: CASTHTGTPMNTGELFF
clone_size: NA; d_call: NA; v_call: TRBV28; j_call: TRBJ1-2; cdr3_nt: TGTGCCAGCAGTTTAGGCCAGGAGATCTATGGCTACACCTTC; cdr3_aa: CASSLGQEIYGYTF
clone_size: NA; d_call: NA; v_call: TRBV4-2; j_call: TRBJ2-1; cdr3_nt: TGTGCCAGCAGCCAAGTCGGATACAATGAGCAGTTCTTC; cdr3_aa: CASSQVGYNEQFF
clone_size: NA; d_call: NA; v_call: TRBV5-6; j_call: TRBJ1-1; cdr3_nt: TGTGCCAGCAGCTTGGCTACGACGTCTGAAGCTTTCTTT; cdr3_aa: CASSLATTSEAFF
clone_size: NA; d_call: NA; v_call: TRBV9; j_call: TRBJ2-5; cdr3_nt: TGTGCCAGCAGTATACAGGAGCAAGAGACCCAGTACTTC; cdr3_aa: CASSIQEQETQYF
clone_size: NA; d_call: NA; v_call: TRBV5-1; j_call: TRBJ1-4; cdr3_nt: TGCGCCAGCAGCCTATCTTACGGGGAAAAACTGTTTTTT; cdr3_aa: CASSLSYGEKLFF
clone_size: NA; d_call: NA; v_call: TRBV6-5; j_call: TRBJ1-1; cdr3_nt: TGTGCCAGCAGTTATTTGGGGGGCACAGCTTTCTTT; cdr3_aa: CASSYLGGTAFF
clone_size: NA; d_call: NA; v_call: TRBV5-1; j_call: TRBJ2-6; cdr3_nt: TGCGCCAGCAGCACCCAAATCTCTGGGGCCAACGTCCTGACTTTC; cdr3_aa: CASSTQISGANVLTF
clone_size: once; d_call: NA; v_call: TRBV2; j_call: TRBJ1-4; cdr3_nt: TGTGCCAGCAGTGATAGTCTGCCGGGGTGGGAAAAACTGTTTTTT; cdr3_aa: CASSDSLPGWEKLFF
clone_size: once; d_call: TRBD1; v_call: TRBV9; j_call: TRBJ2-3; cdr3_nt: TGTGCCAGCAGCCGAACCGGGACAGCTACCACAGATACGCAGTATTTT; cdr3_aa: CASSRTGTATTDTQYF
clone_size: NA; d_call: TRBD2; v_call: TRBV30; j_call: TRBJ2-3; cdr3_nt: TGTGCCTGGAGTGTAGGCGGGGGGGACGGAGATACGCAGTATTTT; cdr3_aa: CAWSVGGGDGDTQYF
clone_size: once; d_call: NA; v_call: TRBV5-1; j_call: TRBJ1-4; cdr3_nt: TGCGCCAGCAGCTTATTGGGAGACAGGTCTTATGAAAAACTGTTTTTT; cdr3_aa: CASSLLGDRSYEKLFF
clone_size: NA; d_call: TRBD2; v_call: TRBV4-1; j_call: TRBJ2-1; cdr3_nt: TGCGCCAGCAGCCTCTTTGTGGCGGGGGACGTGTATGAGCAGTTCTTC; cdr3_aa: CASSLFVAGDVYEQFF
clone_size: NA; d_call: NA; v_call: TRBV4-3; j_call: TRBJ1-1; cdr3_nt: TGCGCCAGCAGCCAAGATTGGGGGGGTACTGAAGCTTTCTTT; cdr3_aa: CASSQDWGGTEAFF
clone_size: NA; d_call: TRBD1; v_call: TRBV7-3; j_call: TRBJ1-1; cdr3_nt: TGTGCCAGCAGCTCGACAGGGATGAACACTGAAGCTTTCTTT; cdr3_aa: CASSSTGMNTEAFF
clone_size: once; d_call: TRBD2; v_call: TRBV19; j_call: TRBJ2-5; cdr3_nt: TGTGCCAGTAGCCGGGGGGAGGGAGAGACCCAGTACTTC; cdr3_aa: CASSRGEGETQYF
clone_size: NA; d_call: NA; v_call: TRBV5-4; j_call: TRBJ1-6; cdr3_nt: TGTGCCAGCAGCTTGGGACCGGATCCAGATTCACCCCTCCACTTT; cdr3_aa: CASSLGPDPDSPLHF
clone_size: NA; d_call: NA; v_call: TRBV5-6; j_call: TRBJ1-3; cdr3_nt: TGTGCCAGCAGCTTCGAACTCCCGACAGGACGCTCTGGAAACACCATATATTTT; cdr3_aa: CASSFELPTGRSGNTIYF
clone_size: once; d_call: NA; v_call: TRBV5-1; j_call: TRBJ2-3; cdr3_nt: TGCGCCAGCAGCTTGGATGTCTTTCAGGGCACAGATACGCAGTATTTT; cdr3_aa: CASSLDVFQGTDTQYF
clone_size: NA; d_call: NA; v_call: TRBV5-6; j_call: TRBJ1-2; cdr3_nt: TGTGCCAGCAGGGACGGATACCCAAACCTCTATGGCTACACCTTC; cdr3_aa: CASRDGYPNLYGYTF